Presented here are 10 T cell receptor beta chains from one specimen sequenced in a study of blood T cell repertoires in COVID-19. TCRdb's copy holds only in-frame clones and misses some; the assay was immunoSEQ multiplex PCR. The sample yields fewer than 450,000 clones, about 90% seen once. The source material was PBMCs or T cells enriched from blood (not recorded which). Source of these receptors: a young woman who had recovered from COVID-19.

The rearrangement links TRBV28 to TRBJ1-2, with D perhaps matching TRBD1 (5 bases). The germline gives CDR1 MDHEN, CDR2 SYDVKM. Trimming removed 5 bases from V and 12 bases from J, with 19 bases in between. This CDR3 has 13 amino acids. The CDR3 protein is CASSPRGGTVNTF. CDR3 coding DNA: TGTGCCAGCAGTCCTCGGGGGGGAACTGTGAACACCTTC.

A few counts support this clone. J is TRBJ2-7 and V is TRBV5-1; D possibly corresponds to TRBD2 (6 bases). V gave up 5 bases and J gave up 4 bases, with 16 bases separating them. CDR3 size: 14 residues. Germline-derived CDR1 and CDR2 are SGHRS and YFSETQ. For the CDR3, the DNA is TGCGCCAGCAGTTTCGGGAGTCTGGAATACGAGCAGTACTTC. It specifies CASSFGSLEYEQYF.

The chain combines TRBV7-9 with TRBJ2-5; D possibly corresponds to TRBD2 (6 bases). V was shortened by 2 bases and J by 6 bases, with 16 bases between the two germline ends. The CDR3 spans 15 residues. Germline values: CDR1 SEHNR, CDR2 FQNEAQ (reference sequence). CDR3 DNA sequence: TGTGCCAGCAGCTTACTACGGTCGGGGGTGAAGACCCAGTACTTC. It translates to CASSLLRSGVKTQYF.

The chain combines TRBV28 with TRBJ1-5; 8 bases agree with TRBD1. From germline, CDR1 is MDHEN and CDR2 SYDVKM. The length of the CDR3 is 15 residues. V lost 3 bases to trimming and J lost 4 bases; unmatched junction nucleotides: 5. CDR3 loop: CASSFGTGGNQPQHF. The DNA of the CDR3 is TGTGCCAGCAGTTTCGGTACAGGGGGTAATCAGCCCCAGCATTTT.

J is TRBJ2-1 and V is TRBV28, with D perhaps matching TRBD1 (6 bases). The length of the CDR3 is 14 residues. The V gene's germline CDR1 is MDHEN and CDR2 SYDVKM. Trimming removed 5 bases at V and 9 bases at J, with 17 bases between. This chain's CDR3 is CASSPGTYVGEQFF. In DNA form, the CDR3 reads TGTGCCAGCAGTCCCGGGACATACGTCGGTGAGCAGTTCTTC.

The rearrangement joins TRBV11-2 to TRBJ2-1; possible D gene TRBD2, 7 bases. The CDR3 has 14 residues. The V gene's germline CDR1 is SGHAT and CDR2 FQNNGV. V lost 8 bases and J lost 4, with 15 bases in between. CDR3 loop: CASQGTTYYNEQFF. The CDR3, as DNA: TGTGCCAGCCAGGGGACTACTTATTACAATGAGCAGTTCTTC.

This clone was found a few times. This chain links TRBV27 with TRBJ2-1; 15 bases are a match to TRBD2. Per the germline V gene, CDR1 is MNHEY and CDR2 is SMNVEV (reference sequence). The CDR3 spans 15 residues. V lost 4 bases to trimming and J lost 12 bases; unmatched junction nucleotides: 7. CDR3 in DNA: TGTGCCAGCAGTTCCTGGACTAGCGGGGGGGCCGCGCAGTTCTTC. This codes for CASSSWTSGGAAQFF.

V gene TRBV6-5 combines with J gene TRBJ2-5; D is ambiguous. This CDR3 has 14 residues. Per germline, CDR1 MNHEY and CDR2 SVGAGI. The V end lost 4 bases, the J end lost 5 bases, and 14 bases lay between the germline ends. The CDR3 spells CASSSTQVPETQYF. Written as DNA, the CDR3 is TGTGCCAGCAGTTCCACGCAGGTCCCCGAGACCCAGTACTTC.

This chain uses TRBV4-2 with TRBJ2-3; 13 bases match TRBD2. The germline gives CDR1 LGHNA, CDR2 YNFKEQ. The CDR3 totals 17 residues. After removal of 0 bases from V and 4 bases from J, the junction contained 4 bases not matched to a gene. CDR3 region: CASSQEVTSGGSDTQYF. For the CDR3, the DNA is TGTGCCAGCAGCCAAGAGGTGACTAGCGGGGGGTCAGATACGCAGTATTTT.

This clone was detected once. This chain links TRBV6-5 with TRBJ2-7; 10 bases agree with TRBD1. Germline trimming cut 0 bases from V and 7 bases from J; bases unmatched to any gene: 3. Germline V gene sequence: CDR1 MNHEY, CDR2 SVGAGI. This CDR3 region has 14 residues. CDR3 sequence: CASSYSGTGDEQYF. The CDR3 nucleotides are TGTGCCAGCAGTTACTCTGGGACAGGGGATGAGCAGTACTTC.